Listed below are T cell receptor beta chains from one sample, sequenced in a study of T cell responses to AZD1222 COVID-19 vaccine. The protocol was immunoSEQ multiplex PCR, while the TCRdb copy is restricted to in-frame clones and leaves out a portion. The table includes about 150,000 clones, roughly 90% detected once. The input for sequencing was peripheral blood, taken on day 0 of AZD1222 vaccination. These receptors were obtained from an adult in good health. CDR3s include the opening cysteine and the closing phenylalanine or tryptophan. Each record gives: J gene, V gene, CDR3 protein.

j_call: TRBJ2-3
v_call: TRBV7-3
cdr3_aa: CASSPGQGGDTQYF

j_call: TRBJ1-4
v_call: TRBV6-6
cdr3_aa: CASRTSGSNEKLFF

j_call: TRBJ2-1
v_call: TRBV11-3
cdr3_aa: CASSEGLAGRRNEQFF

j_call: TRBJ2-7
v_call: TRBV6-5
cdr3_aa: CASTLGDSGYEQYF

j_call: TRBJ2-5
v_call: TRBV5-4
cdr3_aa: CASSKGDPGETQYF

j_call: TRBJ1-4
v_call: TRBV11-2
cdr3_aa: CASSLAGGAVNEKLFF

j_call: TRBJ1-1
v_call: TRBV7-9
cdr3_aa: CASSFGQVNTEAFF

j_call: TRBJ1-4
v_call: TRBV2
cdr3_aa: CASRRQGNMFEKLFF

j_call: TRBJ2-1
v_call: TRBV3-1/TRBV3-2
cdr3_aa: CASSHLGSSGGYNEQFF

j_call: TRBJ2-7
v_call: TRBV28
cdr3_aa: CASSLAGSRRSYEQYF

j_call: TRBJ1-6
v_call: TRBV14
cdr3_aa: CASSQGILIRSSPLHF

j_call: TRBJ2-5
v_call: TRBV30
cdr3_aa: CAWRGTVQETQYF

j_call: TRBJ2-7
v_call: TRBV13
cdr3_aa: CASSRVQGEQYF

j_call: TRBJ2-5
v_call: TRBV7-7
cdr3_aa: CASSFGLAIQETQYF

j_call: TRBJ2-5
v_call: TRBV3-1/TRBV3-2
cdr3_aa: CASSQNDFQETQYF

j_call: TRBJ1-6
v_call: TRBV6-5
cdr3_aa: CASRDSDSPLHF

j_call: TRBJ2-7
v_call: TRBV27
cdr3_aa: CASSGDRDYEQYF

j_call: TRBJ2-7
v_call: TRBV3-1/TRBV3-2
cdr3_aa: CASSQGTGEQYF

j_call: TRBJ2-5
v_call: TRBV20-1
cdr3_aa: CSVYRVETQYF

j_call: TRBJ1-3
v_call: TRBV19
cdr3_aa: CASSIGQGAVNTIYF

j_call: TRBJ2-7
v_call: TRBV19
cdr3_aa: CASSPRGGQGRMEQYF

j_call: TRBJ2-1
v_call: TRBV5-1
cdr3_aa: CASSSVGSGQHSYNEQFF

j_call: TRBJ1-2
v_call: TRBV5-5
cdr3_aa: CASSRIGTGGDGYTF

j_call: TRBJ2-1
v_call: TRBV2
cdr3_aa: CASSARGRGGNEQFF

j_call: TRBJ2-3
v_call: TRBV19
cdr3_aa: CATRPQGNTDTQYF

j_call: TRBJ1-5
v_call: TRBV19
cdr3_aa: CASCRAGGVNQPQHF

j_call: TRBJ1-4
v_call: TRBV15
cdr3_aa: CATSHYQNEKLFF

j_call: TRBJ1-5
v_call: TRBV5-1
cdr3_aa: CASRRTKDSNQPQHF

j_call: TRBJ1-1
v_call: TRBV5-1
cdr3_aa: CASSLWRGNTEAFF

j_call: TRBJ2-1
v_call: TRBV9
cdr3_aa: CASSPAIRNPGQGGNEQFF

j_call: TRBJ1-2
v_call: TRBV5-1
cdr3_aa: CASSLYQEDYGYTF

j_call: TRBJ1-5
v_call: TRBV28
cdr3_aa: CASSLETEAGLFSNQPQHF

j_call: TRBJ2-2
v_call: TRBV25-1
cdr3_aa: CASRQYTGELFF

j_call: TRBJ2-7
v_call: TRBV29-1
cdr3_aa: CSGLTSGSSYEQYF

j_call: TRBJ2-7
v_call: TRBV7-9
cdr3_aa: CASSPQGVSYEQYF

j_call: TRBJ1-5
v_call: TRBV30
cdr3_aa: CAWAGGGQGKGPQHF

j_call: TRBJ1-2
v_call: TRBV4-1
cdr3_aa: CASSQERDYGYTF

j_call: TRBJ1-4
v_call: TRBV6-5
cdr3_aa: CASSYSTGARGEKLFF

j_call: TRBJ2-6
v_call: TRBV23-1
cdr3_aa: CASSQPPPGSLYSGANVLTF

j_call: TRBJ2-7
v_call: TRBV4-2
cdr3_aa: CASSQDGGGISYEQYF

j_call: TRBJ1-1
v_call: TRBV19
cdr3_aa: CASSSNRGQGAEAFF

j_call: TRBJ2-7
v_call: TRBV19
cdr3_aa: CASTSGGPYEQYF